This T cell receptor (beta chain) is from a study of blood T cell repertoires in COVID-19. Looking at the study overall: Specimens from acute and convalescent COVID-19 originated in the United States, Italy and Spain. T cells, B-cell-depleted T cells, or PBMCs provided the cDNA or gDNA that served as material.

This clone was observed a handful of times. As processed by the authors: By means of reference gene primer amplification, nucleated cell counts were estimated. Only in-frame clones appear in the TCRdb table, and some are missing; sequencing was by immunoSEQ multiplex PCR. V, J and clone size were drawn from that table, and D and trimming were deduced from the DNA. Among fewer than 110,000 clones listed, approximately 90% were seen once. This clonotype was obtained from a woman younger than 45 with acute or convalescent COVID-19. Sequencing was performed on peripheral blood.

The CDR3 sequence: CASSQDLGLAGIEQFF. CDR3 coding DNA: TGCGCCAGCAGCCAAGATCTGGGACTAGCGGGGATAGAGCAGTTCTTC. The chain uses TRBV4-3 and TRBJ2-1; 13 bases map to TRBD2. The germline gives CDR1 LGHNA, CDR2 YSLEER. J was trimmed by 10 bases and V by 0 bases; bases with no gene match: 6. The CDR3 is made up of 16 amino acids.